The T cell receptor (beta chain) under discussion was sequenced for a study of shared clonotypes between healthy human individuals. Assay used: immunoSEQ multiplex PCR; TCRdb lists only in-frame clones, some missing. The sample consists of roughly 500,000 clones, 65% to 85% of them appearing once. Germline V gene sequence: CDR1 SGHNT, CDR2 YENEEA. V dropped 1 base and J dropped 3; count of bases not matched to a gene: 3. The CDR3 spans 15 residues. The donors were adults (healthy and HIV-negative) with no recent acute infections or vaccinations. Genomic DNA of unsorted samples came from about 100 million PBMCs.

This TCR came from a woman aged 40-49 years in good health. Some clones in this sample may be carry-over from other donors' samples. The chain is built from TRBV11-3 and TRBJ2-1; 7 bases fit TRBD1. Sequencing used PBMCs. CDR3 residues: CASSLAGTVYNEQFF. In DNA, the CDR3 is TGTGCCAGCAGCTTAGCCGGGACAGTCTACAATGAGCAGTTCTTC.